These T cell receptor beta chains were read from a single sample in a study of cytomegalovirus exposure and HLA in healthy donors. TCRdb's copy holds only in-frame clones and misses some; the assay was immunoSEQ multiplex PCR. This sample has about 130,000 clones, with 80% found just once. Sequencing was performed on PBMCs. The source of these receptors is a middle-aged man in good health and CMV-seronegative. Each CDR3 is given without its conserved first and last residue. Clone size, where shown, is once, few, many, or a class for clones that have expanded.

j_call	v_call	cdr3_length	clone_size	cdr3_aa
TRBJ1-5	TRBV6-6	14	NA	ASSYRQGANNQPQH
TRBJ2-1	TRBV5-1	11	NA	ASSSLGDSEQF
TRBJ1-6	TRBV2	11	NA	ASRDRENSPLH
TRBJ2-7	TRBV29-1	12	NA	SVARGAQSYEQY
TRBJ2-1	TRBV19	13	NA	ASTYRYGGYNEQF
TRBJ2-5	TRBV29-1	11	NA	STAQGAQETQY
TRBJ2-7	TRBV10-1	14	NA	ASSDGLAEHSYEQY
TRBJ1-5	TRBV5-4	12	NA	ASIRDRGNQPQH
NA	TRBV27	12	few	ASSFGGPQNEQY
TRBJ2-3	TRBV7-8	15	NA	ASSSRGGGLVTDTQY
TRBJ2-3	TRBV5-1	13	NA	ASIRGGSWTDTQY
TRBJ2-2	TRBV4-1	13	NA	ASSQYDREAGELF
TRBJ1-1	TRBV29-1	12	once	SVEIYRRNTEAF
TRBJ2-3	TRBV30	13	NA	AWSVRAGGWDTQY
TRBJ1-2	TRBV25-1	11	NA	ASSEAAFYGYT
TRBJ1-2	TRBV27	11	once	ASRGPPGGGYT
TRBJ2-7	TRBV27	14	few	ASSRGPGLSSYEQY
TRBJ2-1	TRBV7-2	14	NA	ASSSRVAGWVNEQF
TRBJ1-2	TRBV5-1	17	few	ASSLATWDRELGIYGYT
TRBJ1-3	TRBV30	13	few	AWSGGQSSGNTIY
TRBJ2-1	TRBV25-1	12	NA	ASSNGLLYNEQF
TRBJ2-7	TRBV30	13	NA	AWILCGIISYEQY
TRBJ2-7	TRBV5-8	13	once	ASSLSGTPAYEQY
TRBJ1-2	TRBV5-4	14	NA	ASSLGGNTGNYGYT
TRBJ2-7	TRBV5-4	13	NA	ASSLVGRGEYEQY
TRBJ2-7	TRBV28	11	once	ASSSSWSSEQY
TRBJ1-1	TRBV2	15	NA	ASGDPGTVVMNTEAF
TRBJ2-1	TRBV5-4	12	NA	ASSSKDRVDEQF
TRBJ1-1	TRBV5-4	13	NA	ASSLANGMGTEAF
TRBJ2-6	TRBV2	11	NA	ASSSTGANVLT
TRBJ2-5	TRBV6-5	12	NA	ASSYGANQETQY
NA	TRBV2	16	NA	ASSEGGLAGGPGYEQY
TRBJ1-1	TRBV7-9	12	NA	ASSLLGAGTEAF
TRBJ2-1	TRBV5-1	13	once	ASSLVQGGDYEQF
TRBJ2-2	TRBV5-1	13	NA	ASNSLGTGTGELF
TRBJ2-5	TRBV29-1	11	NA	SGRLALRETQY
TRBJ2-7	TRBV6-6	10	NA	ASSPGSYEQY
TRBJ2-3	TRBV5-1	12	few	ASSLEPSTDTQY
TRBJ2-1	TRBV7-8	14	few	ASSWVPSGTYNEQF
TRBJ2-1	TRBV2	10	NA	ASLVMTGKEF
TRBJ2-2	TRBV19	13	NA	ASSIQGNTAGELF
TRBJ2-7	TRBV27	12	NA	ASSSGTGDYEQY
TRBJ2-7	TRBV5-8	11	NA	ASSVPPGYEQY
TRBJ2-7	TRBV29-1	11	NA	SVRGTGGYEQY
TRBJ2-5	TRBV6-6	13	few	ASSRGGLAGAGLD
TRBJ1-5	TRBV5-1	12	NA	ASSPGTDNQPQH
TRBJ2-1	TRBV6-5	12	NA	ASSSHPGNPEQF
TRBJ1-5	TRBV5-8	15	once	ASSQTGTSYSNQPQH
TRBJ2-3	TRBV2	15	NA	ASSLTGTGVGTDTQY
TRBJ2-3	TRBV2	10	NA	VTGQGTDTQY
TRBJ2-3	TRBV6-1	11	NA	ASAQTDTDTQY
TRBJ2-4	TRBV7-2	11	NA	ASSPGQVNIQY
TRBJ2-5	TRBV7-2	13	NA	ASSFQGQGGETQY
TRBJ2-7	TRBV28	13	NA	ASSLVGAPLYEQY
TRBJ1-1	TRBV29-1	8	NA	SVQATEAF
TRBJ2-5	TRBV7-9	12	once	ASSSGRALETQY